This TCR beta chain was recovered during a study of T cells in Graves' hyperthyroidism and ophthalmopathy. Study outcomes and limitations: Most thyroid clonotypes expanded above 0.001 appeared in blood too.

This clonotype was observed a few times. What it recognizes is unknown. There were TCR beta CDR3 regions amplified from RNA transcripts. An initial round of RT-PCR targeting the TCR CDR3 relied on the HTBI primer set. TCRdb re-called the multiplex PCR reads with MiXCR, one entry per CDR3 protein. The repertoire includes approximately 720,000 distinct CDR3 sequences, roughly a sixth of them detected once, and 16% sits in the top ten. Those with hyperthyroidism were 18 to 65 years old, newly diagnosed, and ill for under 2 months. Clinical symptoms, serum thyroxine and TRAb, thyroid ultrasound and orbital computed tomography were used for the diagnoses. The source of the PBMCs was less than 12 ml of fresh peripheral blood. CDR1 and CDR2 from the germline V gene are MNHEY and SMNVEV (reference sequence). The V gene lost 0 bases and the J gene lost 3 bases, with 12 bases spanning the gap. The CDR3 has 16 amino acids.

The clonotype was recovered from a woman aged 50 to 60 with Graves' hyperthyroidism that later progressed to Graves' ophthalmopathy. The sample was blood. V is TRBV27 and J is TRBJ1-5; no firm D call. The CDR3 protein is CASSLSGPGFNQPQHF. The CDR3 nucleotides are TGTGCCAGCAGTTTATCGGGCCCCGGCTTCAATCAGCCCCAGCATTTT.